This T cell receptor (beta chain) was sequenced for a study of T cells in Graves' hyperthyroidism and ophthalmopathy (dated by TCRdb to between 2017 and 2020). About the full investigation: Peripheral blood was collected at initial diagnosis, before any treatment. TCR V-J signatures able to tell the groups apart were searched for in a discovery cohort of 95 or so patients, of whom fewer than 45 had Graves' ophthalmopathy and roughly 57 had stable Graves' hyperthyroidism. Prospective prediction of ophthalmopathy was tested in an independent validation cohort consisting of some 20 hyperthyroidism patients and approximately 16 patients who later progressed to ophthalmopathy. The 100 discovery patients were randomly divided into training and test sets at a 7:3 ratio. The study also compared thyroid tissue and blood T-cell repertoires from more than five Graves' hyperthyroidism patients. Once sampling was done, hyperthyroidism patients were given methimazole at a starting dose of 30 mg daily, whereas ophthalmopathy patients were given high-dose intravenous methylprednisolone. The paper describes TCR Vbeta CDR3 sequencing of around 130 peripheral blood samples, made up of roughly 45 ophthalmopathy patients, 70 to 75 hyperthyroidism patients and 17 progressor patients.

This clonotype was seen a few times. This receptor's antigen is unknown. No much larger clone exists at a distance of one base, and base qualities are not known. Here V drops 0 bases and J drops 2 bases, and the junction holds 6 bases not matched to any gene. Based on the germline V gene (reference sequence), the CDR1 and CDR2 sequences are GTSNPN and SVGIG. From the cysteine up to the phenylalanine, the CDR3 has a length of 16 residues. Only CDR3 DNA is held: 48 bases, read in frame from base 1. Points the paper makes about the study in general: No statistical method was used to set the sample size in advance, and investigators knew the group allocation. In validation, progression to ophthalmopathy was predicted by the model with around 70% sensitivity and 72.22% specificity, a median of 6.5 months before onset. Most expanded thyroid clonotypes (frequency above 0.001) were also detected in blood, suggesting blood repertoires may reflect thyroid immune responses. A model built on a 13 V-J signature distinguished ophthalmopathy from stable hyperthyroidism, reaching 87.88% sensitivity and about 81% specificity in cross-validation and 80%/75% in testing.

In the ophthalmopathy patients, disease was moderately to severely active, with a Clinical Activity Score of 3 or more, a NOSPECS grade of 4 or more, and a duration of less than 3 months. Patients with uncontrolled infections, other autoimmune diseases, pregnancy or lactation were excluded. Clinical symptoms, serum thyroxine and TRAb, thyroid ultrasound, and orbital computed tomography formed the basis for the diagnoses. PBMCs were separated from under 11 ml of fresh peripheral blood using Ficoll-Paque density gradient centrifugation. Trizol reagent was used to extract total RNA, and RNA quality was then checked on an Agilent 2100 Bioanalyzer. Amplification of TCR beta CDR3 regions was carried out from RNA transcripts. The first round of RT-PCR for the TCR CDR3 was performed with the HTBI primer set and the Qiagen OneStep RT-PCR kit. The libraries were constructed in a second round of multiplex PCR and then size-selected and purified. Sequencing of the libraries was done on an Illumina HiSeq2000 using paired-end 100 bp reads. In the authors' own workflow: SOAPnuke was used to process the raw data, removing reads that contained adapters or uncalled bases, had a mean Phred below 15, or lacked an exact match to the constant primer or identifier. High-quality paired reads were merged using COPE v1.2.5, and each unique nucleotide sequence was defined as a clonotype. Clonotypes were aligned to IMGT TRBV, TRBD and TRBJ reference segments using MiTCR v1.1. The analysis included only V-J combinations with a frequency above 0.0001, which together covered 99% to 99.2% of the repertoires. The TCS score was defined as the ratio of F50 (clonal expansion) to E x V (chaos), calculated using BLOSUM62-based TCRdist between CDR3 peptides within each V-J. Welch's t-statistics and random forest reduced around 550 V-J features to roughly 13, which were used in a naive Bayes classifier (R e1071). Through fastp at Q25 and MiXCR, TCRdb rebuilt clones from the public reads, retaining in-frame beta chains. Every CDR3 protein is listed once, alongside the most common genes and DNA of its rows. In this record, the V and J calls reflect TCRdb's handling and not the investigators' own analysis. The sample table lists approximately 570,000 distinct CDR3 sequences, 20% of them with a count of one. Roughly 44% of the sample rests with the top ten.

Recombination connected TRBV30 to TRBJ2-3, with 9 bases in between that match TRBD2. The receptor was isolated from a middle-aged man with Graves' ophthalmopathy. Input material: blood. The CDR3: CAWSVASGILTDTQYF. The nucleotide sequence is TGTGCCTGGAGTGTAGCTAGCGGGATCCTCACAGATACGCAGTATTTT. Supplemented by the reference TRBV30 and TRBJ2-3 proteins around the CDR3, the complete variable domain is SQTIHQWPATLVQPVGSPLSLECTVEGTSNPNLYWYRQAAGRGLQLLFYSVGIGQISSEVPQNLSASRPQDRQFILSSKKLLLSDSGFYLCAWSVASGILTDTQYFGPGTRLTVL.